These 2 T cell receptor beta chains were all obtained from the same sample, sequenced in a study of T cells after posttransplantation cyclophosphamide. Profiled with immunoSEQ multiplex PCR; TCRdb holds only in-frame clones, not every one. In the table there are approximately 26,000 clones, 86% of which are singletons. Material for sequencing was PBMCs. Source of these receptors: a man aged 50-60 years.

DNA for the CDR3: TGTGCCAGCAGTTACGGACTCCGAGGTAGCAATCAGCCCCAGCATTTT. Encoded protein: CASSYGLRGSNQPQHF. The V call is TRBV5-8, the J call TRBJ1-5; D remains ambiguous. Germline V gene data show CDR1 as SGHTS and CDR2 as YDEGEE. Between the trimmed V and J ends, which lost 5 bases and 0 bases, there was a span of 15 bases. CDR3 size: 16 residues.

V and J are TRBV7-3 and TRBJ2-7; D possibly corresponds to TRBD2 (6 bases). The CDR3 runs to 14 residues. V was cut by 0 bases and J by 4 bases, with 10 bases left in between. CDR1 is SGHTA, CDR2 FQGTGA, per germline. The CDR3 DNA follows: TGTGCCAGCAGCTTAACGCGACTAGATTACGAGCAGTACTTC. Protein: CASSLTRLDYEQYF.